The 5 T cell receptor beta chains below were found in one sample sequenced in a study of cytomegalovirus exposure and HLA in healthy donors. Some clones are missing from TCRdb's copy, which holds only in-frame ones; the method was immunoSEQ multiplex PCR. The sample carries around 69,000 clones, just over 95% recorded once. The specimen was PBMCs. Receptors originate from a woman under 30 in good health and CMV-seropositive.

V gene TRBV4-3 combines with J gene TRBJ2-1, with 11 bases lining up with TRBD2. Per germline, CDR1 LGHNA and CDR2 YSLEER. The V segment lost 0 bases and the J segment 4 bases; nucleotides outside the gene matches: 2. This CDR3 has 16 amino acids. The CDR3 spells CASSQEGTSGYNEQFF. Here the CDR3 DNA reads TGCGCCAGCAGCCAAGAGGGGACTAGCGGATACAATGAGCAGTTCTTC.

The chain joins TRBV11-3 to TRBJ2-6; 9 bases fit TRBD1. The CDR3 has 18 amino acids. Germline V gene sequence: CDR1 SGHNT, CDR2 YENEEA. J lost 3 bases, V lost 5 bases, and 11 bases had no gene match. CDR3 DNA sequence: TGTGCCAGCAGCGCCCCCGGGACAGGGTTCTATGGGGCCAACGTCCTGACTTTC. It translates to CASSAPGTGFYGANVLTF.

This chain joins TRBV2 and TRBJ2-1; 9 positions match TRBD2. The germline CDR1 and CDR2 sequences are SNHLY and FYNNEI. There are 18 residues in the CDR3. V shed 1 base, J shed 7 bases, and the junction held 14 bases outside the gene matches. CDR3 in amino acids: CASSEVKAGGFRGNEQFF. CDR3 bases: TGTGCCAGCAGTGAAGTGAAAGCGGGAGGCTTCCGGGGGAATGAGCAGTTCTTC.

The chain has TRBV21-1 and TRBJ2-1; TRBD1, the D gene given by the table, was not confirmed from the DNA. TRBV21-1 counts as a pseudogene. This CDR3 spans 17 amino acids. CDR3 protein: CASSKDPGTGRAHEQFF. In nucleotides, the CDR3 is TGTGCCAGCAGCAAAGACCCCGGGACAGGACGCGCACATGAGCAGTTCTTC.

This chain connects TRBV7-2 to TRBJ2-5; D is perhaps TRBD2 (6 bases). This CDR3 has 13 amino acids. The V gene lost 5 bases and the J gene lost 1 base, with 8 bases spanning the gap. Germline CDR1 SGHTA, CDR2 FQGNSA. The CDR3 coding sequence is TGTGCCAGCAGCCGGAGGGTCCAAGAGACCCAGTACTTC. Translated: CASSRRVQETQYF.